This is a list of T cell receptor beta chains from one sample in a study of beta chain features in type 1 diabetes. The data were produced by immunoSEQ multiplex PCR, yet TCRdb's version contains in-frame clones alone and is incomplete. The sample has over 300,000 clones, approximately 9.7% seen once. Sequencing was done on a sample of central memory CD4+ T cells from blood. The receptors stem from a man aged 25 to 40 with type 1 diabetes. CDR3s include the opening cysteine and the closing phenylalanine or tryptophan. D genes are given only for firm matches. Clone size is shown for a subset of rows, as once, few, many or a class of expanded clone.

>-|-|TRBJ2-2|TRBV7-6
TGTGCCAGCAGCCCACCCCCGGGGGAAGCCGGGGAGCTGTTTTTT
CASSPPPGEAGELFF
>-|TRBD1|TRBJ2-5|TRBV2
TGTGCCAGCACTAGGGACAGCCAAGAGACCCAGTACTTC
CASTRDSQETQYF
>-|-|TRBJ2-5|TRBV6-6
TGTGCCAGCAGCGCCGGTGAACCTCAAGAGACCCAGTACTTC
CASSAGEPQETQYF
>-|-|TRBJ2-1|TRBV7-2
TGTGCCAGCAGCTTAGCCCCAACGAACAATGAGCAGTTCTTC
CASSLAPTNNEQFF
>few|TRBD1|TRBJ1-4|TRBV7-9
TGTGCCAGCAGCGTTGGGACAGGGGTCGGTGAAAAACTGTTTTTT
CASSVGTGVGEKLFF
>many|TRBD1|TRBJ1-1|TRBV7-2
TGTGCCAGCAGCTTACAAACAGGGGCGAACACTGAAGCTTTCTTT
CASSLQTGANTEAFF
>-|TRBD1|TRBJ2-2|TRBV5-1
TGCGCCAGCAGCCCGGGACAGGGCTTGACCGGGGAGCTGTTTTTT
CASSPGQGLTGELFF
>few|TRBD2|TRBJ2-7|TRBV6-6
TGTGCCAGCAGCTCCCAAGCGGGGGGCCGTTTCTTC
CASSSQAGGRFF
>-|-|TRBJ2-7|TRBV30
TGTGCCTCCGAAGCCGGGGCAGGCGAGCAGTACTTC
CASEAGAGEQYF
>-|-|TRBJ2-7|TRBV28
TGTGCCAGCTGGCGGGACAGCTCCTACGAGCAGTACTTC
CASWRDSSYEQYF
>few|TRBD2|TRBJ2-7|TRBV30
TGTGCCTGGAGTGCCCCGACTAGCGGGGGTTACGAGCAGTACTTC
CAWSAPTSGGYEQYF
>many|-|TRBJ1-5|TRBV7-2
TGTGCCAGCAGCTTAGTCGGGGGGGGCAATCAGCCCCAGCATTTT
CASSLVGGGNQPQHF